The clone carrying this T cell receptor beta chain is classed as medium-sized. Its antigen is undetermined. Other DNA variants within this sample encode the same CDR3. The data originate from a study of cytomegalovirus exposure and HLA in healthy donors. General study results and limits: The authors later linked a missense DCLRE1C variant to TCR beta V- and J-gene trimming. Later analysis showed most CMV-associated TCR beta chains appearing HLA-restricted. Donors were assumed by presence/absence analyses to have roughly uniform sequencing depth. The study listed roughly 160 cytomegalovirus-associated TCR beta chains.

The PCR made use of 60 Vbeta and 13 Jbeta primers. Some clones are missing from TCRdb's copy, which holds only in-frame ones; the method was immunoSEQ multiplex PCR. Among about 130,000 clones listed, around 76% were seen once. V dropped 1 base and J dropped 7 bases, with 8 bases sitting between them. The CDR3 is 12 residues long. Germline CDR1 SGHVS, CDR2 FQNEAQ. This chain joins TRBV7-8 and TRBJ2-7, with a tentative D call TRBD2 (5 bases). Sequenced material: PBMCs. The TCR originated in a male donor in good health and CMV-seronegative. In nucleotides, the CDR3 is TGTGCCAGCAGCTTAGGAGGGAGTGAGCAGTACTTC. Its translation is CASSLGGSEQYF.